This T cell receptor beta chain stems from a study of T-cell reconstitution after alpha-beta-depleted transplantation in children. Library preparation (for TCRbeta) was performed with unique molecular identifiers. TCRdb re-analysed the PCR reads in MiXCR, keeping a single row per CDR3 protein. The table has 500,000 or so distinct CDR3 sequences, 30% to 35% seen once. This clonotype was found a few times. This CDR3 region has 20 residues. The ends lost 5 bases at V and 1 base at J; junction bases unmatched: 11. CDR1 and CDR2 from the germline V gene are LGHNT and FRNRAP. V is TRBV12-5 and J is TRBJ2-1; 16 nucleotides agree with TRBD2. The starting material was PBMCs from the stem cell graft donor, obtained from the stem cell graft. The TCR comes from a human donor who donated a stem cell graft to a child with aplastic anemia. The CDR3 coding sequence is TGTGCTAGTGGTCAGTCCGGAGGGACTAGCGGGAGGGGATCCTACAATGAGCAGTTCTTC. Protein: CASGQSGGTSGRGSYNEQFF.